These 32 T cell receptor beta chains were sequenced from one sample in a study of graft-versus-host responses after intestinal transplantation. Method: immunoSEQ multiplex PCR; TCRdb's copy keeps in-frame clones and lacks some. This table has under 20,000 clones, roughly 74% appearing once. Processing of graft tissue released intraepithelial and lamina propria lymphocytes. The material was ileum tissue, obtained 14 days after transplant. The receptors were gathered from a human patient who received an intestinal transplant, so some T cells may come from the graft donor.

The V and J genes are TRBV19 and TRBJ1-5; D perhaps matches TRBD1 (5 bases). CDR1 is LNHDA and CDR2 is SQIVND in the germline V gene (reference sequence). Trimming shortened V by 6 bases and J by 0 bases, and 24 bases separated the two germline ends. The CDR3 loop spans 19 amino acids. The CDR3 loop reads CASRHSSTASYYSNQPQHF. The CDR3 DNA reads TGTGCCAGTAGGCATTCTTCGACAGCCTCATATTATAGCAATCAGCCCCAGCATTTT.

The chain combines TRBV2 with TRBJ2-1; 9 bases match TRBD1. This CDR3 has 16 residues. Germline assignment: CDR1 SNHLY and CDR2 FYNNEI. Trimming cost V 3 bases and J 1 base; bases outside gene matches: 4. The CDR3 bases are TGTGCCAGCAGTGAGGGGACAGGGAGTTCCTACAATGAGCAGTTCTTC. Its translation is CASSEGTGSSYNEQFF.

V and J are TRBV30 and TRBJ2-7; 8 positions agree with TRBD1. J lost 3 bases, V lost 0 bases, and 4 bases had no gene match. The CDR3 has 14 amino acids. The germline CDR1 and CDR2 sequences are GTSNPN and SVGIG (reference sequence). DNA of the CDR3: TGTGCCTGGAGTGTAGCAGGGGGCAGCTACGAGCAGTACTTC. This encodes CAWSVAGGSYEQYF.

The chain links TRBV29-1 to TRBJ1-2; D remains ambiguous. Germline CDR1 and CDR2: SQVTM and ANQGSEA. The CDR3 runs 13 residues. Trimming pared 4 bases from V and 3 bases from J, leaving 12 bases between. The CDR3 DNA sequence: TGCAGCGTTGCGGCGTCTGGGGACTATGGCTACACCTTC. It encodes CSVAASGDYGYTF.

The chain joins TRBV11-2 to TRBJ2-1; 9 nucleotides agree with TRBD2. V lost 5 bases, J lost 4 bases, and 9 bases stayed unmatched. The CDR3 contains 16 residues. CDR1 and CDR2 (germline): SGHAT, FQNNGV. The CDR3 spells CASSPRLAEMYNEQFF. DNA for the CDR3: TGTGCCAGCAGCCCCCGACTAGCGGAGATGTACAATGAGCAGTTCTTC.

This clone was detected once. Germline and junction disagree at one end, which may indicate a read error. V and J are TRBV7-7 and TRBJ2-3; 11 nucleotides align to TRBD2. The CDR3 has 15 residues. From germline, CDR1 is SSHAT and CDR2 FNYEAQ (reference sequence). CDR3 coding DNA: TGTGCTAGCAGCCCACTAGCGGGAGCAGGAGATACGCAGTATTTT. This encodes CASSPLAGAGDTQYF.

The V and J genes are TRBV6-5 and TRBJ2-7, with a tentative D call TRBD1 (5 bases). CDR1 is MNHEY and CDR2 is SVGAGI in the germline V gene. V was trimmed by 0 bases and J by 1 base, leaving 10 bases between them. The CDR3 totals 15 residues. The CDR3 spells CASSYSGQGSYEQYF. The CDR3 DNA sequence: TGTGCCAGCAGTTACTCCGGTCAGGGATCCTACGAGCAGTACTTC.

The chain carries TRBV9 and TRBJ2-1, with D possibly being TRBD1 (5 bases). The CDR3 contains 16 residues. The V gene's germline CDR1 is SGDLS and CDR2 YYNGEE. Trimming shortened V by 0 bases and J by 6 bases, and 16 bases separated the two germline ends. For the CDR3, the DNA is TGTGCCAGCAGCGTAGTAGGCCAGGGAAATTTCAATGAGCAGTTCTTC. Translation: CASSVVGQGNFNEQFF.

Comment on this clone: Additional DNA sequences in this sample encode the identical CDR3. V gene TRBV2 combines with J gene TRBJ2-7, with D hard to call. The CDR3 extends over 11 amino acids. In germline, CDR1 is SNHLY, CDR2 FYNNEI. Trimming shortened V by 6 bases and J by 3 bases, and 6 bases separated the two germline ends. CDR3 nucleotide sequence: TGTGCCAGCAGGAACCTCTACGAGCAGTACTTC. It translates to CASRNLYEQYF.

CDR3 residues: CASSSVWEGYEQYF. CDR3 DNA sequence: TGTGCCAGCAGTTCTGTCTGGGAAGGCTACGAGCAGTACTTC. This rearrangement joins TRBV27 to TRBJ2-7; D unresolved. V lost 4 bases and J 3 bases, leaving 13 bases between the germline ends. The CDR3 sequence is 14 residues long. In germline, CDR1 is MNHEY, CDR2 SMNVEV (reference sequence).

The chain has TRBV2 and TRBJ2-7; the match to TRBD1 covers 11 bases. The CDR3 covers 14 residues. J lost 9 bases, V lost 4 bases, and 8 bases had no gene match. CDR1 and CDR2 (germline): SNHLY, FYNNEI. The CDR3 reads CASSGTGGLRGQYF. CDR3 sequence (DNA): TGTGCCAGCAGTGGGACAGGGGGCTTACGAGGGCAGTACTTC.

The J gene is TRBJ2-7, the V gene TRBV7-9; possibly TRBD1 for D (7 bases). V was clipped by 5 bases and J by 5 bases, with 19 bases between them. CDR1 SEHNR and CDR2 FQNEAQ come from the germline V gene (reference sequence). The CDR3 length is 15 residues. The CDR3 loop reads CASSRQGSGGDEQYF. CDR3 DNA: TGTGCCAGCAGCCGACAGGGAAGCGGAGGGGACGAGCAGTACTTC.

V gene TRBV9 combines with J gene TRBJ2-3, with 10 bases aligning to TRBD2. Losses at the gene ends were 4 bases for V and 4 bases for J; bases not matched to a gene: 9. In germline, CDR1 is SGDLS, CDR2 YYNGEE. This CDR3 contains 16 residues. Written as DNA, the CDR3 is TGTGCCAGCAGCCCTCGAGCGGGGGGGCCCCCAGATACGCAGTATTTT. Translation: CASSPRAGGPPDTQYF.

This clone occurred a few times. V gene TRBV28 combines with J gene TRBJ2-1; TRBD2 aligns across 7 bases. This CDR3 has 15 amino acids. Germline CDR1 reads MDHEN; CDR2 reads SYDVKM. The trim removed 4 bases at V and 5 bases at J, leaving 8 bases unmatched. This CDR3 is CASSSPGLPNNEQFF. CDR3 sequence (DNA): TGTGCCAGCAGTTCCCCGGGACTACCAAACAATGAGCAGTTCTTC.

The V call is TRBV18, the J call TRBJ1-5, with 7 bases aligning to TRBD1. Trimming took 3 bases from V and 4 from J; bases not matched to a gene: 3. Germline V gene data show CDR1 as KGHSH and CDR2 as LQKENI. The CDR3 is 14 residues long. As DNA, the CDR3 is TGTGCCAGCTCACCTGGACAGGCGAATCAGCCCCAGCATTTT. Translating gives CASSPGQANQPQHF.

The CDR3 nucleotides are TGCGCCAGCAGCCCCGGGGCCCTAGGGGAGACCCAGTACTTC. This sequence encodes CASSPGALGETQYF. This chain links TRBV5-1 with TRBJ2-5, with D perhaps TRBD1 or TRBD2 (5 bases each). Trimming pared 4 bases from V and 5 bases from J, leaving 15 bases between. The CDR3 covers 14 residues. Germline loops: CDR1 SGHRS, CDR2 YFSETQ.

The genes are TRBV11-2 and TRBJ2-5, with 9 bases that match TRBD1. Unmatched junction bases numbered 6, after V lost 5 bases and J lost 8 bases. This CDR3 has 13 residues. Germline CDR1 SGHAT, CDR2 FQNNGV. The CDR3 coding sequence is TGTGCCAGCAGCCGAGGACAGGGGCCTACCCAGTACTTC. Translated, it gives CASSRGQGPTQYF. Supplemented by reference TRBV11-2 and TRBJ2-5, the full variable domain reads EAGVAQSPRYKIIEKRQSVAFWCNPISGHATLYWYQQILGQGPKLLIQFQNNGVVDDSQLPKDRFSAERLKGVDSTLKIQPAKLEDSAVYLCASSRGQGPTQYFGPGTRLLVL.

J is TRBJ1-2 and V is TRBV20-1; D unclear. Looked up from germline, CDR1 is DFQATT and CDR2 is SNEGSKA (reference sequence). This CDR3 has 11 residues. Between the trimmed V and J ends, which lost 3 bases and 4 bases, there was a span of 6 bases. CDR3 DNA sequence: TGCAGTGCTAGGGAAGGCTATGGCTACACCTTC. Translated, it gives CSAREGYGYTF.

The rearrangement links TRBV7-9 to TRBJ1-6; possible D gene TRBD1, 5 bases. This CDR3 region has 14 residues. In germline, CDR1 is SEHNR, CDR2 FQNEAQ (reference sequence). Trimming removed 4 bases at V and 5 bases at J, with 9 bases between. The DNA for the CDR3 is TGTGCCAGCAGCTCCGGGACGAATAATTCACCCCTCCACTTT. Encoded protein: CASSSGTNNSPLHF.

The V gene is TRBV7-2, the J gene TRBJ2-5; TRBD2 matches at 11 bases. CDR1 is SGHTA, CDR2 FQGNSA, per germline. Losses at the gene ends were 4 bases for V and 5 bases for J; bases not matched to a gene: 12. The CDR3 loop spans 17 amino acids. CDR3 sequence (DNA): TGTGCCAGCAGCTGGCTTGTAGCGGGAGGGCCCGGGGAGACCCAGTACTTC. Amino acid sequence: CASSWLVAGGPGETQYF.

The chain employs TRBV5-1 and TRBJ2-3; TRBD2 matches at 8 bases. Germline lookup yields CDR1 SGHRS and CDR2 YFSETQ. CDR3 length: 14 residues. V was clipped by 4 bases and J by 2 bases; unmatched bases: 3. The CDR3 protein is CASSPGGHTDTQYF. The CDR3 region has the DNA TGCGCCAGCAGCCCGGGGGGGCACACAGATACGCAGTATTTT.

This rearrangement joins TRBV4-1 to TRBJ2-7, with D uncertain. The V and J ends lost 4 bases and 6 bases respectively, with 19 bases between them. From germline, CDR1 is MGHRA and CDR2 YSYEKL. There are 15 residues in the CDR3. CDR3 bases: TGCGCCAGCAGCCCGACGGACCGACGGCCGGGCGAGCAGTACTTC. It translates to CASSPTDRRPGEQYF.

This clone was seen only once. The chain links TRBV7-9 to TRBJ2-6, with TRBD1 matching 7 bases. This CDR3 comprises 16 residues. J lost 2 bases, V lost 5 bases, and 6 bases had no gene match. CDR1 SEHNR and CDR2 FQNEAQ come from the germline V gene (reference sequence). The CDR3 nucleotides read TGTGCCAGCAGCCCACGACAGGGCCCTGGGGCCAACGTCCTGACTTTC. As protein: CASSPRQGPGANVLTF.

V and J are TRBV9 and TRBJ2-2; D uncertain. Per germline, CDR1 SGDLS and CDR2 YYNGEE. The CDR3 has 17 residues. V lost 0 bases and J 2 bases, leaving 14 bases between the germline ends. The CDR3 DNA follows: TGTGCCAGCAGCGTAGGGGTAATTACCCATAACACCGGGGAGCTGTTTTTT. This sequence encodes CASSVGVITHNTGELFF.

As DNA, the CDR3 is TGTGCCAGCAGCTTGGAACTAGCGGCACTAGGTGGCTCCTACAATGAGCAGTTCTTC. Its protein product is CASSLELAALGGSYNEQFF. The chain is built from TRBV5-6 and TRBJ2-1; 8 nucleotides match TRBD2. The ends lost 0 bases at V and 0 bases at J; junction bases unmatched: 11. In germline, CDR1 is SGHDT, CDR2 YYEEEE. CDR3 length: 19 amino acids. Complete variable domain (other parts from reference TRBV5-6 and TRBJ2-1): DAGVTQSPTHLIKTRGQQVTLRCSPKSGHDTVSWYQQALGQGPQFIFQYYEEEERQRGNFPDRFSGHQFPNYSSELNVNALLLGDSALYLCASSLELAALGGSYNEQFFGPGTRLTVL.

The chain employs TRBV7-9 and TRBJ2-2; D might be TRBD2 (5 bases). V lost 4 bases, J lost 4 bases, and 16 bases lay in between. CDR3 length: 16 residues. Germline V gene sequence: CDR1 SEHNR, CDR2 FQNEAQ (reference sequence). The DNA for the CDR3 is TGTGCCAGCAGCTCCCGGGAAGTGGGGATCACCGGGGAGCTGTTTTTT. Translation gives CASSSREVGITGELFF.

This chain connects TRBV5-4 to TRBJ1-2; a weak D match, TRBD1 (6 bases). There are 14 residues in the CDR3. V was shortened by 1 base and J by 4 bases, with 11 bases between the two germline ends. CDR1 and CDR2 from the germline V gene are SGHNT and YYREEE (reference sequence). CDR3 nucleotide sequence: TGTGCCAGCAGCTTGCTTCAGGGGATCTATGGCTACACCTTC. It specifies CASSLLQGIYGYTF.

The genes are TRBV5-1 and TRBJ2-2, with D possibly being TRBD2 (6 bases). Deletions cut 4 bases from V and 6 bases from J, with 16 bases between. Germline V gene sequence: CDR1 SGHRS, CDR2 YFSETQ. The CDR3 contains 15 residues. The CDR3 is CASSQTRLVSGELFF. The CDR3 DNA is TGCGCCAGCAGCCAGACCCGACTAGTTTCCGGGGAGCTGTTTTTT. The full variable domain, with the rest looked up from reference TRBV5-1 and TRBJ2-2, is KAGVTQTPRYLIKTRGQQVTLSCSPISGHRSVSWYQQTPGQGLQFLFEYFSETQRNKGNFPGRFSGRQFSNSRSEMNVSTLELGDSALYLCASSQTRLVSGELFFGEGSRLTVL.

V and J are TRBV9 and TRBJ1-5, with D perhaps matching TRBD1 (5 bases). This CDR3 is 15 amino acids long. Germline assignment: CDR1 SGDLS and CDR2 YYNGEE. Deletions cut 4 bases from V and 1 base from J, with 12 bases between. The CDR3 loop reads CASSPGVTSNQPQHF. The CDR3 DNA sequence: TGTGCCAGCAGCCCGGGGGTGACCAGCAATCAGCCCCAGCATTTT.

The genes are TRBV6-5 and TRBJ2-7, with D perhaps being TRBD1 or TRBD2 (5 bases each). Germline assignment: CDR1 MNHEY and CDR2 SVGAGI. Trimming pared 6 bases from V and 3 bases from J, leaving 9 bases between. The CDR3 runs 12 residues. CDR3 amino acids: CASRGRVYEQYF. The CDR3 DNA reads as TGTGCCAGCAGGGGACGGGTCTACGAGCAGTACTTC.

The CDR3 is CASPQTELKYNRANYGYTF. The CDR3 DNA reads TGTGCCAGCCCACAAACAGAATTGAAATACAACAGAGCTAACTATGGCTACACCTTC. The V and J genes are TRBV5-6 and TRBJ1-2; D unresolved. CDR1 is SGHDT, CDR2 YYEEEE, per germline. This CDR3 comprises 19 residues. Trimming left V 7 bases short and J 0 bases short, with 28 bases between.

The table lists this clone with a few counts. V gene TRBV30 combines with J gene TRBJ2-7; 7 bases map to TRBD1. The CDR3 length is 15 residues. The germline gives CDR1 GTSNPN, CDR2 SVGIG (reference sequence). The V segment lost 0 bases and the J segment 5 bases; nucleotides outside the gene matches: 10. The CDR3, as DNA: TGTGCCTGGAGTGTAACGACAGGGATGCTAAACGAGCAGTACTTC. Amino acid sequence: CAWSVTTGMLNEQYF.